The T cell receptor beta chain described here comes from a study of blood T cell repertoires in COVID-19. On the study more broadly: Nucleic acid was either cDNA or gDNA, and it came from T cells, B-cell-depleted T cells, or PBMCs.

Under the authors' procedure: Amplification of reference gene primers provided the estimated nucleated cell counts. Repertoires were generated with immunoSEQ multiplex PCR, while TCRdb's copy carries only in-frame clones and drops some. V and J calls and clone size follow that table, whereas D and trimming were derived from the DNA. In the table there are 100,000 to 150,000 clones, 70% to 90% of which are singletons. The V gene's germline CDR1 is MNHEY and CDR2 SVGAGI. V lost 2 bases to trimming and J lost 4 bases; unmatched junction nucleotides: 5. The CDR3 has 16 residues. For recovered donors of Cohort 3, there were two negative PCRs, clearance, or symptom resolution.

This receptor was identified in a woman aged 50 to 60 who had recovered from COVID-19. Input material: PBMCs or T cells enriched from blood (not recorded which). The chain employs TRBV6-5 and TRBJ1-6; 7 nucleotides agree with TRBD1. The CDR3 DNA sequence: TGTGCCAGCAGTTACAGGGAGACAGGGTATAATTCACCCCTCCACTTT. Translation: CASSYRETGYNSPLHF.